This passage covers 25 T cell receptor beta chains from one sample sequenced in a study of T cells in Graves' hyperthyroidism and ophthalmopathy. Authors of the study amplified TCR beta CDR3 regions from RNA transcripts. First-round RT-PCR of the TCR CDR3 relied on the HTBI primer set. TCRdb independently ran MiXCR on the multiplex PCR reads; one entry per CDR3 protein. The table has 370,000 or so distinct CDR3 sequences, less than 15% seen once; the top ten hold less than 25%. The specimen was blood. Receptors originate from a man younger than 40 with Graves' hyperthyroidism that later progressed to Graves' ophthalmopathy.

A word on this clonotype: A much more abundant neighbour one base away suggests this may be a read error. The genes are TRBV6-2 or TRBV6-3 and TRBJ2-7; D gene uncertain. CDR3 length equals 12 residues. Germline V gene sequence: CDR1 MNHEY, CDR2 SVGEGT. The CDR3 reads CASSPYIYEQCF. In DNA form, the CDR3 reads TGTGCCAGCAGCCCCTACATTTACGAGCAGTGCTTC.

V is TRBV5-4 and J is TRBJ2-5; D possibly corresponds to TRBD2 (5 bases). CDR1 and CDR2 (germline): SGHNT, YYREEE (reference sequence). This CDR3 has 11 residues. V lost 2 bases and J 7 bases, leaving 6 bases between the germline ends. This CDR3 is CASSFGGTQYF. In DNA form, the CDR3 reads TGTGCCAGCAGCTTCGGAGGGACCCAGTACTTC.

This clonotype came up a few times. This chain links TRBV6-1 with TRBJ2-7, with 10 bases matching TRBD1. The CDR3 is 14 residues long. CDR1 MNHNS and CDR2 SASEGT come from the germline V gene. Trimming cost V 2 bases and J 3 bases; bases outside gene matches: 1. CDR3: CASSERDRGYEQYF. The CDR3 DNA sequence: TGTGCCAGCAGTGAAAGGGACAGGGGCTACGAGCAGTACTTC.

This clonotype was recorded many times. The chain links TRBV6-1 to TRBJ2-7; the match to TRBD1 covers 9 bases. The CDR3 loop spans 15 amino acids. Germline V CDR1 and CDR2: MNHNS, SASEGT. With V trimmed by 5 bases and J by 1 base, 6 bases remained unmatched. CDR3 bases: TGTGCCAGCAGTAACGGACAGGGGCGATCCTACGAGCAGTACTTC. It encodes CASSNGQGRSYEQYF.

This clonotype was seen more than once but under ten times. The chain employs TRBV30 and TRBJ1-6; D perhaps matches TRBD1 (6 bases). The germline V gene has CDR1 GTSNPN and CDR2 SVGIG (reference sequence). CDR3 length: 14 amino acids. The ends were cut back, 0 bases at V and 10 bases at J, with 13 bases in the middle. The CDR3 sequence: CAWSVAGGHSPLHF. The CDR3, as DNA: TGTGCCTGGAGTGTTGCGGGGGGACACTCACCCCTCCACTTT.

The V call is TRBV28, the J call TRBJ2-7; D may be TRBD2 (6 bases). The CDR3 extends over 16 amino acids. From germline, CDR1 is MDHEN and CDR2 SYDVKM. V lost 4 bases, J lost 0 bases, and 16 bases lay in between. CDR3: CASSSPGRPSSYEQYF. CDR3 sequence (DNA): TGTGCCAGCAGTTCCCCGGGGAGGCCCAGCTCCTACGAGCAGTACTTC.

V usage is TRBV7-6 and J usage is TRBJ2-2, with D unresolved. This CDR3 contains 14 residues. Germline V gives CDR1 SGHVS, CDR2 FNYEAQ. V lost 4 bases, J lost 1 base, and 7 bases lay in between. The CDR3 coding sequence is TGTGCCAGCAGCTCGTACAGGAACACCGGGGAGCTGTTTTTT. Translating gives CASSSYRNTGELFF.

This clonotype appeared many times. Germline is not matched at one junction end, which may reflect a read error. In nucleotides, the CDR3 is TGTGCCACCAGTCCGGGACTAGCGGTCTCCTACGAGCAGTACTTC. The encoded protein is CATSPGLAVSYEQYF. V and J are TRBV28 and TRBJ2-7, with TRBD2 matching over 11 bases. The CDR3 contains 15 residues. Germline V gives CDR1 MDHEN, CDR2 SYDVKM.

The chain uses TRBV13 and TRBJ1-6, with 8 positions matching TRBD1. Germline assignment: CDR1 PRHDT and CDR2 FYEKMQ (reference sequence). The CDR3 loop spans 16 amino acids. Losses at the gene ends were 1 base for V and 9 bases for J; bases not matched to a gene: 8. The CDR3 DNA follows: TGTGCCAGCAGCTTAGCCGCGGACAGGGTGGGTTCACCCCTCCACTTT. Amino acids: CASSLAADRVGSPLHF.

As concerns this clonotype: This may arise from a read error, as a much more abundant clone is one base away. The chain's CDR3 is CSARTGNEELFF. The CDR3 coding sequence is TGCAGTGCCCGGACGGGGAACGAGGAGCTGTTTTTT. The genes are TRBV20-1 and TRBJ2-2; tentative D call: TRBD2 (5 bases). Germline CDR1 reads DFQATT; CDR2 reads SNEGSKA (reference sequence). V lost 6 bases and J lost 10, with 15 bases in between. The CDR3 covers 12 residues.

This clonotype was counted many times. DNA of the CDR3: TGTGCCAGCAGCCCTGTGTATGGGTTCTTGAGCACTGAAGCTTTCTTT. It translates to CASSPVYGFLSTEAFF. The J gene is TRBJ1-1, the V gene TRBV7-9, with D hard to call. The ends were cut back, 5 bases at V and 4 bases at J, with 20 bases in the middle. CDR1 is SEHNR, CDR2 FQNEAQ, per germline (reference sequence). This CDR3 region has 16 residues.

This clonotype was seen many times. The J gene is TRBJ1-4, the V gene TRBV7-3, with D possibly being TRBD1 (6 bases). This CDR3 contains 15 residues. V dropped 5 bases and J dropped 8 bases, with 18 bases sitting between them. Germline CDR1 SGHTA, CDR2 FQGTGA. The CDR3 loop reads CASSPRQDRGEKLFF. The CDR3 coding sequence is TGTGCCAGCAGCCCCCGACAGGACAGAGGAGAAAAACTGTTTTTT. The entire variable domain, with the rest obtained from reference TRBV7-3 and TRBJ1-4, is as follows: GAGVSQTPSNKVTEKGKYVELRCDPISGHTALYWYRQSLGQGPEFLIYFQGTGAADDSGLPNDRFFAVRPEGSVSTLKIQRTERGDSAVYLCASSPRQDRGEKLFFGSGTQLSVL.

V is TRBV18 and J is TRBJ2-1; a weak D match, TRBD1 (5 bases). This CDR3 has 14 residues. Germline V gene sequence: CDR1 KGHSH, CDR2 LQKENI. The ends were cut back, 1 base at V and 5 bases at J, with 9 bases in the middle. The CDR3 protein is CASSPLARDNEQFF. The CDR3 nucleotides are TGTGCCAGCTCACCACTAGCCAGGGACAATGAGCAGTTCTTC.

This clonotype has only a few counts. This CDR3 is CASGWPGGTGELFF. CDR3 DNA sequence: TGTGCCAGTGGGTGGCCTGGGGGCACCGGGGAGCTGTTTTTT. The chain uses TRBV19 and TRBJ2-2, with D perhaps TRBD1 or TRBD2 (5 bases each). Germline V gene data show CDR1 as LNHDA and CDR2 as SQIVND (reference sequence). This CDR3 is 14 amino acids long. V shed 8 bases and J shed 4 bases, with 14 bases lying between them. The full variable domain, its missing parts supplied by reference TRBV19 and TRBJ2-2, is DGGITQSPKYLFRKEGQNVTLSCEQNLNHDAMYWYRQDPGQGLRLIYYSQIVNDFQKGDIAEGYSVSREKKESFPLTVTSAQKNPTAFYLCASGWPGGTGELFFGEGSRLTVL.

This clonotype was observed a few times. Written as DNA, the CDR3 is TGTGCCAGCAGCTTGGTCCCTCAAATTAATACGGGACTCAAGAGCAATCAGCCCCAGCATTTT. Translating it yields CASSLVPQINTGLKSNQPQHF. The chain recombines TRBV7-2 with TRBJ1-5, with D perhaps matching TRBD1 (5 bases). The CDR3 consists of 21 residues. Trimming shortened V by 3 bases and J by 1 base, and 28 bases separated the two germline ends. CDR1 and CDR2 (germline): SGHTA, FQGNSA.

Ten or more counts support this clonotype. The chain uses TRBV7-8 and TRBJ1-2, with TRBD1 matching 8 bases. From germline, CDR1 is SGHVS and CDR2 FQNEAQ. The CDR3 is 15 residues long. V gave up 0 bases and J gave up 8 bases; unmatched junction bases: 8. The CDR3 sequence: CASSLAPQGAEGYTF. CDR3 DNA: TGTGCCAGCAGCTTAGCGCCGCAGGGGGCTGAGGGCTACACCTTC.

This clonotype was found a few times. The chain joins TRBV6-1 to TRBJ2-5, with TRBD1 identical over 9 bases. This CDR3 region has 15 residues. CDR1 is MNHNS, CDR2 SASEGT, per germline. The junction had 9 bases not matched to a gene; V was cut back by 5 bases and J by 5 bases. CDR3: CASSPRTGDRETQYF. The CDR3 DNA is TGTGCCAGCAGTCCCCGGACAGGGGACAGGGAGACCCAGTACTTC.

This clonotype turned up a few times. The J gene is TRBJ2-6, the V gene TRBV9; D is ambiguous. V shed 4 bases and J shed 0 bases, with 14 bases lying between them. This CDR3 has 17 residues. Germline V CDR1 and CDR2: SGDLS, YYNGEE. CDR3 sequence reads: CASSPTRRSSGANVLTF. DNA of the CDR3: TGTGCCAGCAGCCCAACCCGGCGGAGCTCTGGGGCCAACGTCCTGACTTTC.

V usage is TRBV5-8 and J usage is TRBJ2-3; D may be TRBD2 (7 bases). The CDR3 length is 16 residues. Trimming shortened V by 4 bases and J by 4 bases, and 19 bases separated the two germline ends. Germline V gene sequence: CDR1 SGHTS, CDR2 YDEGEE. CDR3 in DNA: TGTGCCAGCAGCCGCCGGGGGAGGGGGTCCGCAGATACGCAGTATTTT. Translated, it gives CASSRRGRGSADTQYF.

The J gene is TRBJ2-1, the V gene TRBV24-1; 8 nucleotides align to TRBD1. Looked up from germline, CDR1 is KGHDR and CDR2 is SFDVKD. The CDR3 sequence is 17 residues long. Germline trimming cut 4 bases from V and 7 bases from J; bases unmatched to any gene: 14. The CDR3 here is CATSDPRQGPNWNEQFF. The CDR3 DNA reads as TGTGCCACCAGTGACCCCAGACAGGGGCCCAATTGGAATGAGCAGTTCTTC.

The chain joins TRBV4-1 to TRBJ1-6, with D uncertain. Germline CDR1 and CDR2: MGHRA and YSYEKL. This CDR3 is built from 13 residues. V was clipped by 4 bases and J by 10 bases, with 11 bases between them. The CDR3 coding sequence is TGCGCCAGCAGCCGCCGGATTTGGTCACCCCTCCACTTT. It encodes CASSRRIWSPLHF.

Note on this clonotype: A much larger clone differs from this one at a single base, so this may be a read error. The chain has TRBV28 and TRBJ2-7, with D perhaps matching TRBD1 (6 bases). The germline gives CDR1 MDHEN, CDR2 SYDVKM. CDR3 length: 16 amino acids. Trimming shortened V by 6 bases and J by 0 bases, and 18 bases separated the two germline ends. This CDR3 is CASRPGTGISSYEQYF. CDR3 nucleotide sequence: TGTGCCAGCAGGCCTGGCACAGGGATCAGCTCCTACGAGCAGTACTTC.

This clonotype was detected ten times or more. V is TRBV7-8 and J is TRBJ1-1; 8 nucleotides align to TRBD1. Per the germline V gene, CDR1 is SGHVS and CDR2 is FQNEAQ. Trimming cost V 5 bases and J 1 base; bases outside gene matches: 9. The CDR3 is 16 amino acids. Written as DNA, the CDR3 is TGTGCCAGCAGCCCGGACAGGGATATTCGGAACACTGAAGCTTTCTTT. It specifies CASSPDRDIRNTEAFF.

This chain links TRBV20-1 with TRBJ1-1; 9 positions match TRBD1. J gave up 1 base and V 1 base, and 7 bases lay outside the gene matches. Per the germline V gene, CDR1 is DFQATT and CDR2 is SNEGSKA (reference sequence). The CDR3 is made up of 16 amino acids. The CDR3 is CSARGQGGWSNTEAFF. As DNA, the CDR3 is TGCAGTGCTAGAGGACAGGGGGGTTGGTCGAACACTGAAGCTTTCTTT.

The chain is built from TRBV13 and TRBJ2-5; D is possibly TRBD1 or TRBD2 (5 bases each). V gave up 7 bases and J gave up 6 bases, with 15 bases separating them. This CDR3 is 13 amino acids long. Per germline, CDR1 PRHDT and CDR2 FYEKMQ (reference sequence). CDR3 loop: CASTLRADKTQYF. Written as DNA, the CDR3 is TGTGCCAGCACCCTTAGAGCGGACAAGACCCAGTACTTC.